This TCR beta chain derives from a study of T cell repertoires in cytomegalovirus infection. At the level of the study: Indications of both CMV infection and matching HLA type were provided by public TCR beta signatures.

As for this clonotype: Its antigen is currently unknown. Since a much larger clone is just one base distant, this may be a read error. This CDR3 is missing its conserved last phenylalanine or tryptophan, likely due to a read error.

General study findings and limits: HLA-C-restricted CMV clonotypes gave the most frequent clonotype in two of eight donors. Cumulative public TCR beta family frequency identified carriers of CMV plus the relevant HLA.

CDR1 and CDR2 (germline): MDHEN, SYDVKM. The CDR3 has 13 residues. Trimming cost V 6 bases and J 1 base, with 9 bases left between them. In TCRdb, the reads were re-called with MiXCR into one record per CDR3 protein. The sample yields about 76,000 distinct CDR3 sequences, 3% to 4.5% seen once. The source material was PBMCs. The TCR was taken from a human donor in good health (CMV status not recorded). Some clones in this sample may be carry-over from other donors' samples. V is TRBV28 and J is TRBJ2-5; D may be TRBD1 (6 bases). For the CDR3, the DNA is TGTGCCAGCAGAGCAGGGGCCCAAGAGACCCAGTACTTA. Translation gives CASRAGAQETQYL.